A selection of T cell receptor beta chains follows, all from one sample in a study of blood T cells in healthy people across ages. TCRdb re-analysed the 5' RACE reads in MiXCR, keeping a single row per CDR3 protein. The sample comprises more than 550,000 distinct CDR3 sequences, 22% of which are singletons, and about 20% rests with the top ten. The sequenced sample was blood. Every receptor here comes from a man between 65 and 85 years old in good health. CDR3s include the opening cysteine and the closing phenylalanine or tryptophan. The D gene is left open where the match is weak. Some rows mark clone size as missing; the rest say once, few, many or name a class of expanded clone.

d_gene: NA; j_gene: TRBJ2-1; abundance: few; v_gene: TRBV2; CDR3nt: TGTGCCAGCAGTGGCGGGGTCGGCTACAATGAGCAGTTCTTC; CDR3aa: CASSGGVGYNEQFF
d_gene: NA; j_gene: TRBJ2-7; abundance: few; v_gene: TRBV3-1; CDR3nt: TGTGCCAGCAGCCAAGGATTTGTTAGCTACGAGCAGTACTTC; CDR3aa: CASSQGFVSYEQYF
d_gene: NA; j_gene: TRBJ2-3; abundance: NA; v_gene: TRBV7-2; CDR3nt: TGTGCCAGCAGCTTAGTTAGCATTCAGGCAGATACGCAGTATTTT; CDR3aa: CASSLVSIQADTQYF
d_gene: TRBD2; j_gene: TRBJ2-3; abundance: NA; v_gene: TRBV7-8; CDR3nt: TGTGTCAGCAGCTCGACTAGCGGGTACACAGATACGCAGTATTTT; CDR3aa: CVSSSTSGYTDTQYF
d_gene: TRBD1; j_gene: TRBJ1-2; abundance: NA; v_gene: TRBV12-3/TRBV12-4; CDR3nt: TGTGCCAGCTACCCCGGGACAGGTTGGTTGGATAACTATGGCTACACCTTC; CDR3aa: CASYPGTGWLDNYGYTF
d_gene: TRBD1; j_gene: TRBJ2-1; abundance: few; v_gene: TRBV24-1; CDR3nt: TGTGCCACCGAGAAGACAGGGGGCATCTCTTATCGGTTCTTC; CDR3aa: CATEKTGGISYRFF
d_gene: NA; j_gene: TRBJ1-4; abundance: few; v_gene: TRBV6-5; CDR3nt: TGTGCCAGCAGTTACTCCCGGGACCTGGGGGAAAAACTGTTTTTT; CDR3aa: CASSYSRDLGEKLFF
d_gene: TRBD1; j_gene: TRBJ1-2; abundance: NA; v_gene: TRBV6-5; CDR3nt: TGTGCCAGCAGTGGGACAGGGGGAGGCTACACCTTC; CDR3aa: CASSGTGGGYTF
d_gene: TRBD1; j_gene: TRBJ2-1; abundance: NA; v_gene: TRBV7-2; CDR3nt: TGTGCCAGCAGATCAACAGGGGGCGTTGAGCAGTTCTTC; CDR3aa: CASRSTGGVEQFF
d_gene: TRBD2; j_gene: TRBJ2-1; abundance: NA; v_gene: TRBV6-5; CDR3nt: TGTGCCAGCACTAAGGGCGGGAGCCCCCGGAATGAGCAGTTCTTC; CDR3aa: CASTKGGSPRNEQFF
d_gene: NA; j_gene: TRBJ1-3; abundance: NA; v_gene: TRBV19; CDR3nt: TGTGCCGGGGGACCGACCTCTGGAAACACCATATATTTT; CDR3aa: CAGGPTSGNTIYF
d_gene: NA; j_gene: TRBJ2-3; abundance: NA; v_gene: TRBV11-2; CDR3nt: TGTGCCAGCAGCTTAGACGCGGGGCCCACAGATACGCAGTATTTT; CDR3aa: CASSLDAGPTDTQYF
d_gene: NA; j_gene: TRBJ1-5; abundance: NA; v_gene: TRBV12-3/TRBV12-4; CDR3nt: TGTGCCAGCAGTCTGGGGGAGGGGTGGAGCAATCAGCCCCAGCATTTT; CDR3aa: CASSLGEGWSNQPQHF
d_gene: TRBD2; j_gene: TRBJ2-5; abundance: NA; v_gene: TRBV25-1; CDR3nt: TGTGCCAGCAGTCCGTCTAGCGGGGGGTTCGGAGAGGCCCAGTACTTC; CDR3aa: CASSPSSGGFGEAQYF
d_gene: NA; j_gene: TRBJ2-1; abundance: NA; v_gene: TRBV7-2; CDR3nt: TGTGCCAGCAGCTTAGGTCGAGGTCTGATGGAGCAGTTCTTC; CDR3aa: CASSLGRGLMEQFF
d_gene: TRBD2; j_gene: TRBJ2-1; abundance: NA; v_gene: TRBV5-1; CDR3nt: TGCGCCAGCAGCTTGGTTGGTAGCGGGAGCTACAATGAGCAGTTCTTC; CDR3aa: CASSLVGSGSYNEQFF
d_gene: NA; j_gene: TRBJ2-5; abundance: NA; v_gene: TRBV5-1; CDR3nt: TGCGCCAGCAGCTTGGTTGGCAGTGTAGGGGAGACCCAGTACTTC; CDR3aa: CASSLVGSVGETQYF
d_gene: NA; j_gene: TRBJ2-1; abundance: NA; v_gene: TRBV11-2; CDR3nt: TGTGCCAGCACCCTGAGCCGTAGCTCCTACAATGAGCAGTTCTTC; CDR3aa: CASTLSRSSYNEQFF
d_gene: NA; j_gene: TRBJ1-4; abundance: NA; v_gene: TRBV6-1; CDR3nt: TGTGCCAGCACCGGAGGCCCGGCGAGGAATGAAAAACTGTTTTTT; CDR3aa: CASTGGPARNEKLFF
d_gene: TRBD1; j_gene: TRBJ2-7; abundance: NA; v_gene: TRBV7-6; CDR3nt: TGTGCCAGCAGCCAGACAGGGAACTACGAGCAGTACTTC; CDR3aa: CASSQTGNYEQYF
d_gene: NA; j_gene: TRBJ2-1; abundance: few; v_gene: TRBV5-5; CDR3nt: TGTGCCAGCAGCTTGGTGGGGGACGGCTTCAATGAGCAGTTCTTC; CDR3aa: CASSLVGDGFNEQFF
d_gene: NA; j_gene: TRBJ1-5; abundance: many; v_gene: TRBV4-1; CDR3nt: TGCGCCAGCAGCCTGGACGGCCTTAGGCAGCCCCAGCATTTT; CDR3aa: CASSLDGLRQPQHF
d_gene: NA; j_gene: TRBJ2-7; abundance: NA; v_gene: TRBV12-3/TRBV12-4; CDR3nt: TGTGCCAGTGGGACTTCCTACGAGCAGTACTTC; CDR3aa: CASGTSYEQYF
d_gene: TRBD2; j_gene: TRBJ2-1; abundance: NA; v_gene: TRBV19; CDR3nt: TGTGCCAGTCGAAGTAGCGGGGCCTGGGGTGAGCAGTTCTTC; CDR3aa: CASRSSGAWGEQFF
d_gene: TRBD2; j_gene: TRBJ2-1; abundance: few; v_gene: TRBV7-8; CDR3nt: TGTGCCAGCAGCTTGGTGGTAGCGGGGGACAACAATGAGCAGTTCTTC; CDR3aa: CASSLVVAGDNNEQFF
d_gene: TRBD1; j_gene: TRBJ1-6; abundance: NA; v_gene: TRBV20-1; CDR3nt: TGCAGTGCGAGCGCCGGGACAGGGGCATCACCCCTCCACTTT; CDR3aa: CSASAGTGASPLHF
d_gene: NA; j_gene: TRBJ2-3; abundance: once; v_gene: TRBV12-3/TRBV12-4; CDR3nt: TGTGCCAGCAGCCTAGAGAGGGGAGATGTGCAGTATTTT; CDR3aa: CASSLERGDVQYF
d_gene: NA; j_gene: TRBJ1-5; abundance: few; v_gene: TRBV15; CDR3nt: TGTGCCACCAGCAGAGATGGGACACACGGTCAGCCCCAGCATTTT; CDR3aa: CATSRDGTHGQPQHF
d_gene: NA; j_gene: TRBJ2-2; abundance: many; v_gene: TRBV5-1; CDR3nt: TGCGCCTCTCAAATGGAGTCCGGGGAGCTGTTTTTT; CDR3aa: CASQMESGELFF
d_gene: NA; j_gene: TRBJ2-1; abundance: few; v_gene: TRBV5-1; CDR3nt: TGCGCCAGCAGCGCCGACAGCGTCTACAATGAGCAGTTCTTC; CDR3aa: CASSADSVYNEQFF
d_gene: TRBD2; j_gene: TRBJ2-1; abundance: NA; v_gene: TRBV12-3/TRBV12-4; CDR3nt: TGTGCCGCCGAACCGTCGGGGGGCTCCTACAATGAGCAGTTCTTC; CDR3aa: CAAEPSGGSYNEQFF
d_gene: NA; j_gene: TRBJ2-1; abundance: NA; v_gene: TRBV15; CDR3nt: TGTGCCACCAGCCGGAGGGACTACAATGAGCAGTTCTTC; CDR3aa: CATSRRDYNEQFF
d_gene: NA; j_gene: TRBJ1-5; abundance: few; v_gene: TRBV21-1; CDR3nt: TGTGCCAGCAGCGGCCGGGTCCGAAATCAGCCCCAGCATTTT; CDR3aa: CASSGRVRNQPQHF
d_gene: NA; j_gene: TRBJ1-4; abundance: few; v_gene: TRBV19; CDR3nt: TGTGCCAGTAGTCTTGGGGAATCGGGAGAAAAACTGTTTTTT; CDR3aa: CASSLGESGEKLFF
d_gene: NA; j_gene: TRBJ2-2; abundance: NA; v_gene: TRBV7-2; CDR3nt: TGTGCCAGCAGCTTAGGCGGGCGGCTGTTTTTT; CDR3aa: CASSLGGRLFF
d_gene: NA; j_gene: TRBJ2-1; abundance: NA; v_gene: TRBV27; CDR3nt: TGTGCCAGCAGTTTAGGGTCCGTCAACAATGAGCAGTTCTTC; CDR3aa: CASSLGSVNNEQFF
d_gene: TRBD2; j_gene: TRBJ2-3; abundance: NA; v_gene: TRBV5-5; CDR3nt: TGTGCCAGCAGCCCGATCCGTCTTAGCGGGAAGCCAGATACGCAGTATTTT; CDR3aa: CASSPIRLSGKPDTQYF
d_gene: TRBD2; j_gene: TRBJ2-1; abundance: few; v_gene: TRBV12-3/TRBV12-4; CDR3nt: TGTGCCAGCAGCCCTCCTGGACTAGCGGGGGGGAATGAGCAGTTCTTC; CDR3aa: CASSPPGLAGGNEQFF
d_gene: TRBD2; j_gene: TRBJ2-3; abundance: NA; v_gene: TRBV10-3; CDR3nt: TGTGCCATCAGTACTAGCGGGGGGTCCACAGATACGCAGTATTTT; CDR3aa: CAISTSGGSTDTQYF
d_gene: NA; j_gene: TRBJ1-4; abundance: few; v_gene: TRBV29-1; CDR3nt: TGCAGCGTTTTAACTAATGAAAAACTGTTTTTT; CDR3aa: CSVLTNEKLFF
d_gene: NA; j_gene: TRBJ1-4; abundance: NA; v_gene: TRBV14; CDR3nt: TGTGCCAGCAGCGTTCTGAGAAATGAAAAACTGTTTTTT; CDR3aa: CASSVLRNEKLFF
d_gene: NA; j_gene: TRBJ2-1; abundance: few; v_gene: TRBV20-1; CDR3nt: TGCAGTGCTTGGAACTACGGAACCTACAATGAGCAGTTCTTC; CDR3aa: CSAWNYGTYNEQFF
d_gene: NA; j_gene: TRBJ2-1; abundance: NA; v_gene: TRBV20-1; CDR3nt: TGCAGTGCCCCCCGCCGGGACTCCTCCTACAATGAGCAGTTCTTC; CDR3aa: CSAPRRDSSYNEQFF
d_gene: NA; j_gene: TRBJ1-5; abundance: NA; v_gene: TRBV5-1; CDR3nt: TGCGCCAGCAGCTTGTTGGAGGATACGCAGCATTTT; CDR3aa: CASSLLEDTQHF
d_gene: TRBD2; j_gene: TRBJ2-3; abundance: NA; v_gene: TRBV4-2; CDR3nt: TGTGCCAGCAGTACAAGCGGGGGGCTAGGAGATACGCAGTATTTT; CDR3aa: CASSTSGGLGDTQYF